The 10 T cell receptor beta chains in this list originate from one sample, sequenced in a study of human T cells and chemical hapten exposure. TCRdb redid the calling of the RACE reads with MiXCR, one entry per CDR3 protein. The repertoire holds tens of thousands of distinct CDR3 sequences, with over 8.5% as singletons. Time point meaning: patch test 1, 2 weeks after DPC sensitization. Described treatment: therapeutic diphenylcyclopropenone sensitization with weekly scalp DPC. The specimen was whole blood, collected in connection with sensitization to the hapten diphenylcyclopropenone (DPC). Every receptor here comes from a woman aged 50 to 65 with alopecia areata. Some clones in this sample may be carry-over from other donors' samples.

This chain joins TRBV7-2 and TRBJ2-3, with D possibly called TRBD1 or TRBD2 (5 bases each). Germline CDR1 SGHTA, CDR2 FQGNSA. Trimming took off 4 bases at V and 0 bases at J, with 14 bases between the two ends. This CDR3 is built from 16 residues. CDR3 in amino acids: CASSSRDGPSTDTQYF. CDR3 nucleotide sequence: TGTGCCAGCAGCTCCCGGGACGGACCTAGCACAGATACGCAGTATTTT.

Only a few counts were recorded for this clonotype. The V call is TRBV10-2, the J call TRBJ1-2; D is undetermined. The CDR3 contains 14 residues. V was pared by 3 bases and J by 0 bases, with 8 bases between. Per germline, CDR1 WSHSY and CDR2 SAAADI. The CDR3 is CASSEVQPNYGYTF. In DNA form, the CDR3 reads TGCGCCAGCAGTGAAGTACAGCCTAACTATGGCTACACCTTC.

This clonotype was observed at least ten times. V gene TRBV28 combines with J gene TRBJ2-1; 8 bases fit TRBD1. The CDR3 has 21 amino acids. CDR1 and CDR2 (germline): MDHEN, SYDVKM. The V segment lost 7 bases and the J segment 0 bases; nucleotides outside the gene matches: 23. The CDR3 DNA sequence: TGTGCCAGCATCGGGCCCCGTCGGACAGGGTCTAGCAGAGGCTCCTACAATGAGCAGTTCTTC. Translating it yields CASIGPRRTGSSRGSYNEQFF.

The chain has TRBV3-1 and TRBJ1-2, with D perhaps matching TRBD1 (6 bases). CDR1 LGHDT and CDR2 YNNKEL come from the germline V gene (reference sequence). The CDR3 has 12 amino acids. Trimming left V 4 bases short and J 5 bases short, with 8 bases between. The CDR3 here is CASSRGQYGYTF. In DNA form, the CDR3 reads TGTGCCAGCAGCCGAGGACAGTATGGCTACACCTTC.

The gene calls are TRBV18 and TRBJ1-1; no reliable D call. The germline V gene encodes CDR1 KGHSH and CDR2 LQKENI. Trimming stripped 10 bases from V and 1 base from J, with 16 bases between. This CDR3 has 14 residues. CDR3 loop: CATLPGQANTEAFF. CDR3 DNA: TGTGCCACCCTGCCCGGGCAGGCGAACACTGAAGCTTTCTTT.

Ten or more counts support this clonotype. The chain recombines TRBV4-1 with TRBJ2-4, with a tentative D call TRBD1 (6 bases). The CDR3 extends over 15 amino acids. V lost 1 base to trimming and J lost 12 bases, with 19 bases between them. Germline lookup yields CDR1 MGHRA and CDR2 YSYEKL. The CDR3 reads CASSQASDRFSPQYF. Here the CDR3 DNA reads TGCGCCAGCAGCCAAGCTTCCGACAGGTTCTCCCCTCAGTACTTC.

This clonotype was found a few times. The rearrangement links TRBV28 to TRBJ1-3; no reliable D call. Deletions cut 5 bases from V and 4 bases from J, with 0 bases between. The CDR3 is 10 amino acids. Germline loops: CDR1 MDHEN, CDR2 SYDVKM. CDR3 DNA sequence: TGTGCCAGCAGTGGAAACACCATATATTTT. Protein sequence: CASSGNTIYF.

This chain joins TRBV29-1 and TRBJ2-7; maybe TRBD2 (6 bases). Germline V gene data show CDR1 as SQVTM and CDR2 as ANQGSEA. The CDR3 runs to 12 residues. Trimming removed 7 bases from V and 2 bases from J, with 12 bases in between. The CDR3 nucleotides are TGCAGCGCTCGGGGGACCGCCTACGAGCAGTACTTC. Protein product: CSARGTAYEQYF.

This clonotype was counted at least ten times. The chain carries TRBV5-6 and TRBJ1-1; D might be TRBD1 (5 bases). This CDR3 is built from 15 residues. Germline lookup yields CDR1 SGHDT and CDR2 YYEEEE. Trimming left V 1 base short and J 4 bases short, with 14 bases between. The CDR3 here is CASSLNLGVRTEAFF. In DNA, the CDR3 is TGTGCCAGCAGCTTGAACTTGGGGGTCCGCACTGAAGCTTTCTTT.

The rearrangement links TRBV14 to TRBJ2-6, with D unresolved. Germline V CDR1 and CDR2: SGHDN, FVKESK. The CDR3 consists of 15 residues. V shed 5 bases and J shed 2 bases, with 10 bases lying between them. CDR3 bases: TGTGCCAGCAGCGGCTATTTTGCTGGGGCCAACGTCCTGACTTTC. Protein sequence: CASSGYFAGANVLTF. Using reference TRBV14 and TRBJ2-6 for the parts outside the CDR3, the full variable domain is EAGVTQFPSHSVIEKGQTVTLRCDPISGHDNLYWYRRVMGKEIKFLLHFVKESKQDESGMPNNRFLAERTGGTYSTLKVQPAELEDSGVYFCASSGYFAGANVLTFGAGSRLTVL.